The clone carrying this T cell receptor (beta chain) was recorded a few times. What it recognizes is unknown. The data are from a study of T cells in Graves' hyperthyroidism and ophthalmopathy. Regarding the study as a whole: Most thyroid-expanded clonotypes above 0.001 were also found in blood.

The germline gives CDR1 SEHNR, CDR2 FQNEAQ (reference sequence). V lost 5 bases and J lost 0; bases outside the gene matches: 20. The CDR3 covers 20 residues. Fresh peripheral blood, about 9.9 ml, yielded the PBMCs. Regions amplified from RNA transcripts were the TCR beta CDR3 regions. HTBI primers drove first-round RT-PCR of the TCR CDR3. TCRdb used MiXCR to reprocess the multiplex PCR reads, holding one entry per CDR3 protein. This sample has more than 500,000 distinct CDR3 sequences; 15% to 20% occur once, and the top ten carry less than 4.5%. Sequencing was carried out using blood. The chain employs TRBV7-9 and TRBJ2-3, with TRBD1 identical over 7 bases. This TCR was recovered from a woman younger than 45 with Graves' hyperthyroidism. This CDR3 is CASSPRYSHQGVISTDTQYF. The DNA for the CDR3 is TGTGCCAGCAGCCCCCGTTATAGCCATCAGGGGGTCATTAGCACAGATACGCAGTATTTT.